This T cell receptor beta chain was obtained from a study of shared clonotypes between healthy human individuals. V lost 5 bases to trimming and J lost 3 bases, with 13 bases between them. CDR1 and CDR2 (germline): MNHEY, SMNVEV (reference sequence). The CDR3 covers 14 residues. Assay used: immunoSEQ multiplex PCR; TCRdb lists only in-frame clones, some missing. The top ten hold 9.5% to 15% of the sample, which has 450,000 to 600,000 clones, 79% seen once. Sequences were obtained from PBMCs. The chain carries TRBV27 and TRBJ1-1; no definite D call. The sequence derives from a woman aged 40 to 55 in good health. Some clones in this sample may be carry-over from other donors' samples. The CDR3, as DNA: TGTGCCAGCAGTGCGACGAGGCGGGACACTGAAGCTTTCTTT. This sequence encodes CASSATRRDTEAFF.